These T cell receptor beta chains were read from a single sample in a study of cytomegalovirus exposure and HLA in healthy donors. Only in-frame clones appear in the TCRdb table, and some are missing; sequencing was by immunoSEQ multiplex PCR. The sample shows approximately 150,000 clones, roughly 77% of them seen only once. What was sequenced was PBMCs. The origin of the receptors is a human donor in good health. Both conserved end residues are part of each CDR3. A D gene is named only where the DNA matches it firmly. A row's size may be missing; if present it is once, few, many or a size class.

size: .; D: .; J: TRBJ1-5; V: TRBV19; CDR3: CASSGEGGGAGQPQHF; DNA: TGTGCCAGTAGTGGGGAGGGGGGGGGCGCGGGTCAGCCCCAGCATTTT
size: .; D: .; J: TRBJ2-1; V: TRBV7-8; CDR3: CASSSLPDYEQFF; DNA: TGTGCCAGCAGCTCACTCCCAGACTACGAGCAGTTCTTC
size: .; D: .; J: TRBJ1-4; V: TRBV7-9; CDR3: CASSSGLQESEKLFF; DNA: TGTGCCAGCAGCTCGGGACTCCAGGAGAGTGAAAAACTGTTTTTT
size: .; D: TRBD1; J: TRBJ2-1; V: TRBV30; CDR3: CAWRGTGRGEQFF; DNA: TGTGCCTGGAGGGGGACAGGACGGGGTGAGCAGTTCTTC
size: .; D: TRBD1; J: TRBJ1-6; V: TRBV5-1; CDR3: CASSLQTGDNSPLHF; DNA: TGCGCCAGCAGCTTACAAACAGGGGATAATTCACCCCTCCACTTT
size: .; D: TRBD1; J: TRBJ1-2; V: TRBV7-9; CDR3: CSSSIGQGNYGYTF; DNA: TGTTCCAGCAGCATAGGACAGGGAAACTATGGCTACACCTTC
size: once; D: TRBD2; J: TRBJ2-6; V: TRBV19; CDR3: CASSIPGGSGANVLTF; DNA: TGTGCCAGTAGTATACCGGGGGGCTCTGGGGCCAACGTCCTGACTTTC
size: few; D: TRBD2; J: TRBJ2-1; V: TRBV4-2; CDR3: CASSQGLAGGTYNEQFF; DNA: TGTGCCAGCAGCCAAGGACTAGCGGGGGGAACCTACAATGAGCAGTTCTTC
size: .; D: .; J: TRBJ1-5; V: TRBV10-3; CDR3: CAISSDSSSQPQHF; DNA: TGTGCCATCAGTTCGGACAGTTCCAGCCAGCCCCAGCATTTT
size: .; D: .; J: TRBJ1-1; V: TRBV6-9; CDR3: CASSFTGQTNTEAFF; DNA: TGTGCCAGCAGTTTTACGGGACAAACAAACACTGAAGCTTTCTTT
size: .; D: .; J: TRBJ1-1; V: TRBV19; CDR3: CASSFWQNTEAFF; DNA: TGTGCCAGTAGTTTTTGGCAGAACACTGAAGCTTTCTTT
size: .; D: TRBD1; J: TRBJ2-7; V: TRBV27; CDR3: CASSFLDRGYEQYF; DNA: TGTGCCAGCAGTTTTTTGGACAGGGGTTACGAGCAGTACTTC
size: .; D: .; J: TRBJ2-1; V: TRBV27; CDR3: CASTSDLNNEQFF; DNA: TGTGCCAGCACCTCGGACTTAAACAATGAGCAGTTCTTC
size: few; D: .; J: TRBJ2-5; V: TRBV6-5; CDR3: CASSYRETQYF; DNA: TGTGCCAGCAGTTACCGAGAGACCCAGTACTTC
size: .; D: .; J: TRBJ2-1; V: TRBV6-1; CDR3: CATRDTVRYNEQFF; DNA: TGTGCCACACGGGACACGGTTCGGTACAATGAGCAGTTCTTC
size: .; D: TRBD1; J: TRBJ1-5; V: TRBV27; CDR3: CASSTNRGRPQHF; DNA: TGTGCCAGCAGTACTAACAGGGGTCGGCCCCAGCATTTT
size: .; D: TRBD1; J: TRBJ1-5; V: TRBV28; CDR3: CASERNRGLNQPQHF; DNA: TGTGCCAGCGAGAGGAACAGGGGGCTAAATCAGCCCCAGCATTTT
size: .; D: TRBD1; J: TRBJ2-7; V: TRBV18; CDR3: CASSPTGEPYEQYF; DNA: TGTGCCAGCTCACCAACAGGGGAACCCTACGAGCAGTACTTC
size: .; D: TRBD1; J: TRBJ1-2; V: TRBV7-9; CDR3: CASSDETGASGYTF; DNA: TGTGCCAGCAGCGACGAAACAGGGGCCTCTGGCTACACCTTC
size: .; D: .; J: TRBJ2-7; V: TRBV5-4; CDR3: CASSGRTAPHEQYF; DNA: TGTGCCAGCAGCGGAAGGACAGCCCCCCACGAGCAGTACTTC
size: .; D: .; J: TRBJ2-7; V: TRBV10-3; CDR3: CATWAGYDEQYF; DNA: TGTGCCACTTGGGCAGGGTACGACGAGCAGTACTTC
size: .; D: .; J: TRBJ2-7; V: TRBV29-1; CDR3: CSVDVGGGFSYEQYF; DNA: TGCAGCGTTGACGTTGGGGGCGGTTTCTCGTACGAGCAGTACTTC
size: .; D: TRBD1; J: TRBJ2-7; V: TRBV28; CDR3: CASSLRPTGGEQYF; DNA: TGTGCCAGCAGCCTACGTCCGACAGGGGGCGAGCAGTACTTC
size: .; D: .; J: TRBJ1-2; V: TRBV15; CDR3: CATSSHQSYGYTF; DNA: TGTGCCACCAGCAGTCACCAGTCGTATGGCTACACCTTC
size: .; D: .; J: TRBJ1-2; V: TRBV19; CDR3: CASRPTGLPGGYTF; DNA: TGTGCCAGTAGACCAACAGGGTTACCGGGCGGCTACACCTTC
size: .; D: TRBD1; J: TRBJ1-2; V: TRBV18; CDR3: CASSPGTGVIYTF; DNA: TGTGCCAGCTCACCAGGGACAGGTGTAATCTACACCTTC